This entry is about one T cell receptor beta chain. This sample is drawn from a study of radiation and T cells in renal cell carcinoma. Per the germline V gene, CDR1 is GTSNPN and CDR2 is SVGIG (reference sequence). There are 15 residues in the CDR3. V shed 3 bases, J shed 6 bases, and the junction held 9 bases outside the gene matches. Time point noted: baseline pretreatment blood. Treatment meaning: 15 Gy SBRT to primary tumor, nephrectomy 4 weeks later. Sequenced by immunoSEQ multiplex PCR; TCRdb stores in-frame clones only, minus some. The repertoire has around 64,000 clones, roughly 79% of them found once; the top ten carry 7.3%.

V gene TRBV30 combines with J gene TRBJ2-2; 8 bases align to TRBD2. The source was blood, collected from a patient whose treatment included radiotherapy and nephrectomy. The source is a man in his 60s with renal cell carcinoma. CDR3 sequence reads: CAWRPGLGSAGELFF. CDR3 nucleotide sequence: TGTGCCTGGAGGCCGGGACTAGGTTCGGCCGGGGAGCTGTTTTTT.